This TCR beta chain was recorded in a study of CD4+ T cells in melanoma. Overall study results and limits: A reported correlation linked neoantigen-specific CD4+ T cells to CD8+, macrophage and B cell function. Neoantigen-specific CD4+ T cells in melanoma reportedly had diverse differentiation states.

TCRdb's table, derived via immunoSEQ multiplex PCR, lists solely in-frame clones and lacks some. The sample lists 11,000 or so clones; 60% to 75% were seen once. Trimming pared 4 bases from V and 9 bases from J, leaving 16 bases between. The CDR3 spans 14 residues. Per the germline V gene, CDR1 is SGHTA and CDR2 is FQGTGA. On this clone itself: Its antigen is still unknown.

The clonotype was recovered from a human donor with melanoma. V is TRBV7-3 and J is TRBJ2-1; no clear D gene. Source material: cells from a culture (not recorded whether cultured in vitro). The CDR3 sequence: CASSSSGPRGEQFF. The CDR3 coding sequence is TGTGCCAGCAGCTCGTCCGGGCCGCGCGGTGAGCAGTTCTTC.